This TCR beta chain was profiled in a study of CD8+ T cells in alopecia areata. Study-wide background: Each of the treated patients was given oral tofacitinib, 5 to 10 mg twice daily, for moderate-to-severe alopecia areata. Dosing with tofacitinib proceeded for 6 to 18 months, followed by 6 months off drug. The study, taken as a whole, reports: Scalp clonality and expanded CD8+ clones among the top 100 were significantly decreased by tofacitinib.

Of note for this clone: Its target is unknown.

RNA extraction and reverse transcription yielded cDNA as sequencing template. This table comes from immunoSEQ multiplex PCR, and its TCRdb copy is limited to in-frame clones, with some not included. This table holds some 110,000 clones, around 50% found once. Treatment defined: oral pan-JAK inhibitor, 5-10 mg twice daily. Sequencing used CD8+ T cells sorted from blood, obtained at week 24, from a patient treated with tofacitinib. The sequence derives from a human donor with alopecia areata.

CDR3 region: CASSPGQGAAEAFF. The CDR3 DNA reads as TGTGCCAGCAGTCCAGGACAGGGGGCAGCTGAAGCTTTCTTT. The genes are TRBV27 and TRBJ1-1; 11 bases are a match to TRBD1. CDR3 length: 14 residues. V dropped 5 bases and J dropped 6; count of bases not matched to a gene: 5. From germline, CDR1 is MNHEY and CDR2 SMNVEV (reference sequence).